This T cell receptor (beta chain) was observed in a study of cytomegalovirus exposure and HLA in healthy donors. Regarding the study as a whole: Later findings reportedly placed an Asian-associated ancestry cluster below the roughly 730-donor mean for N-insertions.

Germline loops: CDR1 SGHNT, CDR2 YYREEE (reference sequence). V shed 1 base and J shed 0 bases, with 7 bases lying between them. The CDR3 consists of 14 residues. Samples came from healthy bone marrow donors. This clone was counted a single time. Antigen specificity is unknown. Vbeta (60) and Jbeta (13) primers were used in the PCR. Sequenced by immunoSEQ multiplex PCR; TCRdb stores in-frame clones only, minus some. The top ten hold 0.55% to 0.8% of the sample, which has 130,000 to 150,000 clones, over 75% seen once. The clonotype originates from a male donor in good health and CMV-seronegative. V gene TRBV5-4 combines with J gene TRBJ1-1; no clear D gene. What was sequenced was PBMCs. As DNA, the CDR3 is TGTGCCAGCAGCTTGTCCAGTGTGAACACTGAAGCTTTCTTT. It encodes CASSLSSVNTEAFF.